The clone carrying this T cell receptor (beta chain) was recorded only once. This record comes from a study of T cells in localized non-small cell lung cancer. Only in-frame clones appear in the TCRdb table, and some are missing; sequencing was by immunoSEQ multiplex PCR. The table shows around 64,000 clones, with about 87% occurring only once. The sample in question was peripheral blood, obtained before any cancer treatment. The receptor was isolated from a man aged 40-75 years with stage I squamous cell lung carcinoma.

CDR3 coding DNA: TGCGCCAGCAGCCCCAGGACAGGGGGCTTTTTGGGCTACACCTTC. Translated: CASSPRTGGFLGYTF. The genes are TRBV10-1 and TRBJ1-2; TRBD1 aligns across 11 bases. The CDR3 length is 15 residues. Germline V gene sequence: CDR1 WNHNN, CDR2 SYGVQD (reference sequence). J was trimmed by 8 bases and V by 6 bases; bases with no gene match: 11.